This T cell receptor beta chain was profiled in a study of CD8+CD57+ T cells in acquired aplastic anemia. Across the whole study: Sorted CD4+ and CD8+ cells yielded DNA averaging around 3.2 ug. For CD4+ cells, healthy donors had an average of about 10.8 million reads.

Investigators profiled TCR beta VDJ and CDR3 from genomic DNA template. TCRdb analysed the reads with MiXCR anew, one entry per CDR3 protein. This table has fewer than 150,000 distinct CDR3 sequences, over 45% appearing once. In the case of this clonotype: The antigen remains unidentified.

Study-wide results and limits: Found in both controls and patients were approximately 30 CD8+ CDR3 sequences.

Germline CDR1 is WSHSY and CDR2 is SAAADI. There are 15 residues in the CDR3. With 3 bases clipped from V and 5 bases from J, the junction kept 3 bases outside the gene matches. The V call is TRBV10-2, the J call TRBJ2-3, with 12 bases fitting TRBD2. The sample consisted of sorted CD4+, CD8+, or CD8+CD57+ T cells (not recorded which) from PBMCs. The sequence came from a human donor in good health, serving as a control. The CDR3 region is CASSELAGGQDTQYF. The DNA for the CDR3 is TGCGCCAGCAGTGAACTAGCGGGGGGCCAAGATACGCAGTATTTT.